The present T cell receptor (beta chain) was sequenced within a study of cytomegalovirus exposure and HLA in healthy donors. Using immunoSEQ multiplex PCR, the repertoire was profiled, and TCRdb retains in-frame clones only, with some absent. The data hold more than 300,000 clones, with around 86% observed a single time. This receptor was taken from a woman under 30 in good health and CMV-seronegative. Sample: PBMCs.

The CDR3 loop reads CASSARQVDLKNIQYF. The CDR3 DNA reads TGCGCCAGCAGCGCTCGACAGGTAGACCTTAAAAACATTCAGTACTTC. The chain combines TRBV5-1 with TRBJ2-4, with TRBD1 as a possible D gene (6 bases). Germline-derived CDR1 and CDR2 are SGHRS and YFSETQ. The CDR3 sequence is 16 residues long. V lost 4 bases, J lost 4 bases, and 18 bases lay in between.